This T cell receptor beta chain was profiled in a study of naive and memory T cell subsets. This clonotype came up a few times. Its antigen remains unidentified. The V and J ends lost 3 bases and 1 base respectively, with 7 bases between them. The CDR3 runs to 14 residues. After CD4 positive bead selection, the CD4-negative fraction gave CD8 T cells. Both TRBC1 and TRBC2 were covered by a beta constant-region primer of two equimolar oligonucleotides. The cDNA 3' end received a ligated single-stranded oligonucleotide carrying the SP2 primer and a 12-nucleotide UMI. TCRdb passed the UMI-ligation and nested PCR reads through MiXCR, listing each CDR3 protein once. Among around 27,000 distinct CDR3 sequences listed, about 10% were seen once. General observations from the study: In naive cells, over 85% of TCR sequences were seen only once.

The gene calls are TRBV12-3 or TRBV12-4 and TRBJ1-5; perhaps TRBD1 as D (5 bases). Sequencing was performed on effector memory CD4+ T cells from blood. The subset here: effector memory, CD45RA- CD27-. The TCR originated in a human donor in good health. The CDR3 protein is CASSFGGSNQPQHF. The CDR3 coding sequence is TGTGCCAGCAGTTTCGGGGGGAGCAATCAGCCCCAGCATTTT.